What follows are 3 T cell receptor beta chains derived from one specimen sequenced in a study of blood T cell repertoires in COVID-19. Assay: immunoSEQ multiplex PCR; the TCRdb copy retains only in-frame clones and omits some. This sample has roughly 380,000 clones, with more than 75% found just once. The sample was PBMCs or T cells enriched from blood (not recorded which). The receptors shown here come from a woman in her twenties or thirties who had recovered from COVID-19.

The DNA of the CDR3 is TGTGCCAGTAGTACATCCCGGACTAGCGAGGCCAAAAACATTCAGTACTTC. This sequence encodes CASSTSRTSEAKNIQYF. This rearrangement joins TRBV19 to TRBJ2-4; 9 bases agree with TRBD2. The germline V gene encodes CDR1 LNHDA and CDR2 SQIVND (reference sequence). V lost 4 bases, J lost 1 base, and 8 bases stayed unmatched. The CDR3 loop spans 17 amino acids.

The rearrangement uses TRBV11-3 and TRBJ2-5; 15 bases are a match to TRBD2. Germline CDR1 is SGHNT and CDR2 is YENEEA. Trimming removed 5 bases from V and 1 base from J; junction bases left unmatched: 8. There are 18 residues in the CDR3. The CDR3 DNA reads as TGTGCCAGCAGCACTGGACTAGCGGGAGGGCCGTCCCAAGAGACCCAGTACTTC. The encoded protein is CASSTGLAGGPSQETQYF.

The rearrangement links TRBV5-1 to TRBJ2-7; 9 bases are shared with TRBD1. The germline V gene encodes CDR1 SGHRS and CDR2 YFSETQ. The CDR3 is 14 amino acids. V shed 5 bases and J 7 bases; nucleotides not matched to a gene: 10. The chain's CDR3 is CASSPGQGQEEQYF. As DNA, the CDR3 is TGCGCCAGCAGTCCGGGACAGGGTCAAGAAGAGCAGTACTTC.